This T cell receptor beta chain was sequenced in a study of CD8 T cells in ankylosing spondylitis. With respect to this clonotype: Its target is unknown.

General study findings and limits: In ankylosing spondylitis patients, matched synovial fluid reportedly showed significant enrichment of disease-linked clones. Seven to nine highly homologous variants formed a TCR beta motif that appeared characteristic of ankylosing spondylitis blood.

Germline CDR1 reads MNHEY; CDR2 reads SVGAGI. Trimming left V 2 bases short and J 7 bases short, with 9 bases between. The CDR3 sequence is 12 residues long. TCRdb called the 5' RACE reads again in MiXCR, with one record for every CDR3 protein. The sample consists of 800,000 to 900,000 distinct CDR3 sequences, approximately 12% of them appearing once. Sequenced material: blood, either unsorted or a sorted T cell fraction (not recorded which). This TCR derives from a male donor with ankylosing spondylitis. The V gene is TRBV6-5, the J gene TRBJ2-7; D is perhaps TRBD1 or TRBD2 (5 bases each). For the CDR3, the DNA is TGTGCCAGCAGTTACGGGGGTCGGGAGCAGTACTTC. Translating it yields CASSYGGREQYF.